A selection of T cell receptor beta chains follows, all from one sample in a study of blood T cell repertoires in COVID-19. Data came from immunoSEQ multiplex PCR; TCRdb stores just in-frame clones and leaves some out. Among some 140,000 clones listed, around 73% were seen once. The sequenced material came from peripheral blood. All receptors derive from a man in his fifties or sixties who had recovered from COVID-19. Both conserved end residues are part of each CDR3. A D gene is named only where the DNA matches it firmly. The listing skips clone size in some rows; elsewhere it reads once, few, many or a size class.

TRBV11-1	TRBJ2-3	.	.	TGTGCCAGCAGCTTAGACCGGGAGACGCAGTATTTT	CASSLDRETQYF
TRBV11-3	TRBJ2-5	.	.	TGTGCCAGCAGCTTATTTCCACAAGAGACCCAGTACTTC	CASSLFPQETQYF
TRBV7-2	TRBJ1-3	.	.	TGTGCCAGCAGCATACACAGGGATGGAAACACCATATATTTT	CASSIHRDGNTIYF
TRBV3-1/TRBV3-2	TRBJ2-3	.	once	TGTGCCAGCAGCCAGGGGCCCTTCACAGATACGCAGTATTTT	CASSQGPFTDTQYF
TRBV7-2	TRBJ1-6	.	.	TGTGCCAGCACCGTAACAGGGAGCTCCTATAATTCACCCCTCCACTTT	CASTVTGSSYNSPLHF
TRBV28	TRBJ1-5	.	.	TGTGCCAGCAGTTTAGGGGGGGTAGGCAATCAGCCCCAGCATTTT	CASSLGGVGNQPQHF
TRBV6-5	TRBJ2-5	.	.	TGTGCCAGCAGTTACTCCGCGGGGATGGAGACCCAGTACTTC	CASSYSAGMETQYF
TRBV30	TRBJ2-3	TRBD1	.	TGTGCCTGGAGTAAACTACAGGGGGCAGATACGCAGTATTTT	CAWSKLQGADTQYF
TRBV5-6	TRBJ2-7	.	.	TGTGCCAGCAGCTTAACGGGGGGCAAGTACGAGCAGTACTTC	CASSLTGGKYEQYF
TRBV9	TRBJ2-1	.	.	TGTGCCAGCCACGGAGGGGAACATTACAATGAGCAGTTCTTC	CASHGGEHYNEQFF
TRBV7-3	TRBJ2-3	.	.	TGTGCCAGCAGCTTAAACGGGGGAGCTAGCACAGATACGCAGTATTTT	CASSLNGGASTDTQYF
TRBV5-1	TRBJ2-1	.	few	TGCGCCAGCTCGATCACCGGCAATGAGCAGTTCTTC	CASSITGNEQFF
TRBV3-1/TRBV3-2	TRBJ1-2	.	.	TGTGCCAGCAGCCAAGGAGTCCGAAGCTATGGCTACACCTTC	CASSQGVRSYGYTF
TRBV29-1	TRBJ1-1	.	.	TGCAGCGTGCATAATACAGGAAGAACGACTGAAGCTTTCTTT	CSVHNTGRTTEAFF
TRBV5-3	TRBJ2-1	TRBD1	.	TGTGCCAGAAGCTTGATCGGGACAGGGGGCGAGAATGAGCAGTTCTTC	CARSLIGTGGENEQFF
TRBV7-2	TRBJ2-5	TRBD1	.	TGTGCCAGCAGCCCCCAGAGGGGACAGGGCAGGCGGGAGACCCAGTACTTC	CASSPQRGQGRRETQYF
TRBV4-3	TRBJ2-2	.	.	TGCGCCAGCAGCCAAGATCCCTTTACGAACACCGGGGAGCTGTTTTTT	CASSQDPFTNTGELFF
TRBV19	TRBJ1-2	.	.	TGTGCCAGTAGTTTTCCGACCTACGGGAGCTATGGCTACACCTTC	CASSFPTYGSYGYTF
TRBV11-2	TRBJ2-7	.	.	TGTGCCAGCAGCCAAGGAGGGGCCCTCAGGTACGAGCAGTACTTC	CASSQGGALRYEQYF
TRBV7-2	TRBJ2-7	.	.	TGTGCCAGCAGCCATCTCGGAGCGCAGTCCTACGAGCAGTACTTC	CASSHLGAQSYEQYF
TRBV7-9	TRBJ1-1	.	few	TGTGCCAGCAGCTTAGAAGCGGGGGCCCCTGAAGCTTTCTTT	CASSLEAGAPEAFF
TRBV18	TRBJ1-2	TRBD1	.	TGTGCCAGCTCACTTGGGACAGATGGCTACACCTTC	CASSLGTDGYTF
TRBV6-5	TRBJ1-1	.	.	TGTGCCAGCCGAGTTGTAACGGTGAACACTGAAGCTTTCTTT	CASRVVTVNTEAFF
TRBV7-8	TRBJ2-1	TRBD2	.	TGTGCCAGCAGCCTAGGAAGCGGGATTTCCTCCTACAATGAGCAGTTCTTC	CASSLGSGISSYNEQFF
TRBV5-4	TRBJ2-1	TRBD2	few	TGTGCCAGCAGCGTTGAAGTAGCGGGAGAGCAGTTCTTC	CASSVEVAGEQFF
TRBV5-1	TRBJ2-3	.	few	TGCGCCAGCAGCCTGCAGCAGACTAGCACAGATACGCAGTATTTT	CASSLQQTSTDTQYF
TRBV14	TRBJ1-2	.	.	TGTGCCAGCAGCCAAAGCGGGAGCGGGGCCTATGGCTACACCTTC	CASSQSGSGAYGYTF
TRBV6-2/TRBV6-3	TRBJ2-1	TRBD2	.	TGTGCCAGCAGCCCGTTCCGGCGATTAGCGGGACCCCCAGAGCAGTTCTTC	CASSPFRRLAGPPEQFF
TRBV19	TRBJ2-3	.	once	TGTGCCAGTAGTATCCTGGCGGCTAGCACAGATACGCAGTATTTT	CASSILAASTDTQYF
TRBV12-3/TRBV12-4	TRBJ1-2	TRBD1	.	TGTGCCAGCAGTTTCGGGACAGGGGGCGGCTACACCTTC	CASSFGTGGGYTF
TRBV3-1/TRBV3-2	TRBJ1-2	.	.	TGTGCCAGCAGCCCATCAGGGCACTTTGGCTATGGCTACACCTTC	CASSPSGHFGYGYTF
TRBV11-2	TRBJ2-7	TRBD1	.	TGTGCCAGCAGCGTAACAGGGGGCACCTTCCCCTACGAGCAGTACTTC	CASSVTGGTFPYEQYF
TRBV2	TRBJ2-1	TRBD1	once	TGTGCCAGCAGTGAAGGAGCGCAGGGGGCCCAGTTCTTC	CASSEGAQGAQFF
TRBV7-9	TRBJ1-1	.	few	TGTGCCAGCAGCAGAGCCCAGAACACTGAAGCTTTCTTT	CASSRAQNTEAFF
TRBV6-5	TRBJ1-6	.	.	TGTGCCAGCAGCGGTACAGGGTACGATTCACCCCTCCACTTT	CASSGTGYDSPLHF
TRBV3-1/TRBV3-2	TRBJ1-6	.	.	TGTGCCAGCAGTCAAACACAGGGAACCTCACCCCTCCACTTT	CASSQTQGTSPLHF
TRBV4-3	TRBJ2-3	TRBD1	.	TGCGCCAGCAGCCCCGGACAGGGAGCGGCAGATACGCAGTATTTT	CASSPGQGAADTQYF
TRBV28	TRBJ2-1	TRBD1	.	TGTGCCAGCAGCCCCCCGGGACAGGGGCCCCAGTCCTACAATGAGCAGTTCTTC	CASSPPGQGPQSYNEQFF
TRBV5-4	TRBJ2-3	TRBD1	.	TGTGCCAGCAGGCCCGGGACAGGGGGAAAAGATACGCAGTATTTT	CASRPGTGGKDTQYF
TRBV4-1	TRBJ1-2	TRBD1	.	TGCGCCAGCAGCATAACGACAGGGGATTTCTATGGCTACACCTTC	CASSITTGDFYGYTF
TRBV19	TRBJ2-6	.	.	TGTGCCAGTGGGTCTGGGCCCCGCTCTGGGGCCAACGTCCTGACTTTC	CASGSGPRSGANVLTF
TRBV19	TRBJ2-1	.	.	TGTGCCAGTAGTATAGATGTTTCTAGCGTCCCATTTAGGACGGAGCAGTTCTTC	CASSIDVSSVPFRTEQFF
TRBV28	TRBJ1-3	TRBD1	.	TGTGCCAGCACCCGGCAGGGGGAAGGAAACACCATATATTTT	CASTRQGEGNTIYF
TRBV4-1	TRBJ2-7	.	.	TGCGCCAGCAGCCAAGTGGAAGGGGACTACGAGCAGTACTTC	CASSQVEGDYEQYF
TRBV7-2	TRBJ2-3	TRBD2	.	TGTGCCAGCGGCGGACTAGCGGGGGTCACAGATACGCAGTATTTT	CASGGLAGVTDTQYF
TRBV29-1	TRBJ1-1	.	.	TGCAGCGTTGATTGGGGGGAAGGAGGGACTGAAGCTTTCTTT	CSVDWGEGGTEAFF
TRBV19	TRBJ1-2	.	once	TGTGCCAGTAGTATCGTGAACTATGGCTACACCTTC	CASSIVNYGYTF
TRBV5-5	TRBJ2-7	.	.	TGTGCCAGCAGCTTGACAGAGTACGAGCAGTACTTC	CASSLTEYEQYF
TRBV5-5	TRBJ2-7	TRBD1	once	TGTGCCAGCAGTTTGTCCGGGACAGGGATTTACGAGCAGTACTTC	CASSLSGTGIYEQYF
TRBV7-2	TRBJ1-1	TRBD1	.	TGTGCCAGCAGCTTACGGACAGGGGACGCTTTCTTT	CASSLRTGDAFF